This TCR beta chain was identified during a study of T cell repertoires in cytomegalovirus infection. About the study: Use of recently identified HLA-C-restricted and well-studied HLA-B-restricted CMV epitopes was part of the study. The public TCR beta signatures pointed to both CMV infection and matching HLA type. Whole-study results and caveats: HLA-C-restricted CMV-specific TCR beta clonotypes were dominant in the ex vivo response.

A word on this clonotype: Its matching antigen is unknown.

TCRdb analysed the reads with MiXCR anew, one entry per CDR3 protein. The sample records 380,000 or so distinct CDR3 sequences, roughly 34% being singletons. The input for sequencing was cultured PBMCs, taken from culture after CMV antigen stimulation. This TCR was recovered from a human donor in good health (CMV status not recorded). Some clones in this sample may be carry-over from other donors' samples.

The CDR3 sequence is CASSPTVWVYETQYF. CDR3 DNA: TGTGCCAGCAGCCCCACTGTTTGGGTGTATGAGACCCAGTACTTC. The chain couples TRBV7-9 to TRBJ2-5; D is ambiguous. The CDR3 runs 15 residues. V lost 5 bases and J lost 5, with 18 bases in between. Germline CDR1 reads SEHNR; CDR2 reads FQNEAQ (reference sequence). Supplemented by reference TRBV7-9 and TRBJ2-5, the full variable domain reads DTGVSQNPRHKITKRGQNVTFRCDPISEHNRLYWYRQTLGQGPEFLTYFQNEAQLEKSRLLSDRFSAERPKGSFSTLEIQRTEQGDSAMYLCASSPTVWVYETQYFGPGTRLLVL.